Shown below are 10 T cell receptor beta chains from a single sample sequenced in a study of CD8 T cells in ankylosing spondylitis. Study conclusions and caveats: It appeared that ankylosing spondylitis blood was characterized by a TCR beta motif of several highly homologous variants.

Their cognate antigens are unknown. Using its own MiXCR run on the 5' RACE reads, TCRdb lists one record per CDR3 protein. The data show roughly 440,000 distinct CDR3 sequences, under 20% seen once. The sample comprised blood, either unsorted or a sorted T cell fraction (not recorded which). These receptor sequences come from a male donor with ankylosing spondylitis.

This clonotype showed up just a few times. V gene TRBV12-3 or TRBV12-4 combines with J gene TRBJ2-5; 14 bases map to TRBD2. Trimming at V came to 6 bases and at J to 1 base, leaving 7 bases not matched to a gene. The CDR3 runs 17 residues. CDR3 nucleotides: TGTGCCAGCAGCCCGAGACTAGCGGGGGGGGCCCAAGAGACCCAGTACTTC. It translates to CASSPRLAGGAQETQYF.

This clonotype was detected a few times. The rearrangement links TRBV3-1 to TRBJ1-4; possible D gene TRBD1, 6 bases. V lost 3 bases and J lost 5, with 10 bases in between. The CDR3 totals 14 residues. CDR1 and CDR2 from the germline V gene are LGHDT and YNNKEL (reference sequence). CDR3 DNA sequence: TGTGCCAGCAGCCAGCAGGGGCCAAATGAAAAACTGTTTTTT. Translated: CASSQQGPNEKLFF.

This clonotype came up a few times. The gene calls are TRBV20-1 and TRBJ1-1, with 7 bases matching TRBD1. V shed 6 bases, J shed 0 bases, and the junction held 13 bases outside the gene matches. Germline V gene sequence: CDR1 DFQATT, CDR2 SNEGSKA (reference sequence). The CDR3 runs to 16 residues. CDR3 nucleotides: TGCAGTGCCACAACACAAAACAGGGGACTGAACACTGAAGCTTTCTTT. As protein: CSATTQNRGLNTEAFF.

This rearrangement joins TRBV5-5 to TRBJ2-1; the D is unclear. Trimming cost V 4 bases and J 7 bases, with 21 bases left between them. This CDR3 has 16 residues. The germline V gene has CDR1 SGHKS and CDR2 YYEKEE (reference sequence). The CDR3 DNA reads TGTGCCAGCAGCCCGATCTACCCCGGGCCTCCTAATGAGCAGTTCTTC. Residues: CASSPIYPGPPNEQFF. The whole variable domain, filled in from reference TRBV5-5 and TRBJ2-1, reads DAGVTQSPTHLIKTRGQQVTLRCSPISGHKSVSWYQQVLGQGPQFIFQYYEKEERGRGNFPDRFSARQFPNYSSELNVNALLLGDSALYLCASSPIYPGPPNEQFFGPGTRLTVL.

The rearrangement uses TRBV7-9 and TRBJ2-3, with D possibly called TRBD1 or TRBD2 (5 bases each). The CDR3 sequence is 15 residues long. Looked up from germline, CDR1 is SEHNR and CDR2 is FQNEAQ (reference sequence). V was trimmed by 5 bases and J by 0 bases, leaving 12 bases between them. The CDR3 DNA follows: TGTGCCAGCAGCCTTCCGAGGGGCAGCACAGATACGCAGTATTTT. It translates to CASSLPRGSTDTQYF.

Notes on this clonotype: Here the CDR3 omits its conserved ending phenylalanine or tryptophan, so a read error is the likely source. The V call is TRBV7-2, the J call TRBJ1-1; no reliable D call. This CDR3 is built from 13 residues. CDR1 is SGHTA and CDR2 is FQGNSA in the germline V gene. Trimming cost V 2 bases and J 2 bases, with 6 bases left between them. The CDR3 loop is CASSLRPNTEAFL. The CDR3 nucleotides are TGTGCCAGCAGCTTAAGACCCAACACTGAAGCTTTCCTT.

The V call is TRBV6-1, the J call TRBJ2-4; 7 bases are a match to TRBD2. J gave up 6 bases and V 0 bases, and 8 bases lay outside the gene matches. CDR1 is MNHNS, CDR2 SASEGT, per germline. The CDR3 is 16 amino acids. The CDR3 loop reads CASSEAGGVSGNIQYF. In DNA form, the CDR3 reads TGTGCCAGCAGTGAAGCGGGGGGGGTCTCGGGAAACATTCAGTACTTC.

This clonotype was seen only a few times. The chain carries TRBV20-1 and TRBJ2-1; D possibly corresponds to TRBD1 (5 bases). V lost 5 bases, J lost 5 bases, and 19 bases lay in between. The CDR3 runs 15 residues. In germline, CDR1 is DFQATT, CDR2 SNEGSKA (reference sequence). The CDR3 spells CSAGSAQGVHNEQFF. CDR3 nucleotide sequence: TGCAGTGCTGGTTCTGCCCAGGGTGTCCACAATGAGCAGTTCTTC.

The chain employs TRBV30 and TRBJ2-3, with a weak D call TRBD2 (6 bases). Trimming shortened V by 5 bases and J by 2 bases, and 14 bases separated the two germline ends. Germline CDR1 reads GTSNPN; CDR2 reads SVGIG (reference sequence). There are 14 residues in the CDR3. The CDR3 DNA is TGTGCCTGGGCTATAGCGGCTTACACAGATACGCAGTATTTT. Translation: CAWAIAAYTDTQYF.

To note about this clonotype: One end of the junction fails to match germline, which may point to a read error. The chain combines TRBV20-1 with TRBJ2-3; 8 nucleotides match TRBD2. Germline-derived CDR1 and CDR2 are DFQATT and SNEGSKA (reference sequence). The CDR3 contains 15 residues. The CDR3 nucleotides are TGCAGTGTTAGATTGCGGGGGGACGTCACAGATACGCAGTATTTT. Translation gives CSVRLRGDVTDTQYF.